This is a list of T cell receptor beta chains from one sample in a study of response to subunit inactivated influenza vaccine. TCRdb redid the calling of the RT-PCR reads with MiXCR, one entry per CDR3 protein. The data show about 300,000 distinct CDR3 sequences, less than 25% seen once. The source was PBMCs from blood, collected about 20 months after vaccination. The receptors here all came from a man aged 50-75 years who received an inactivated influenza vaccine. CDR3s include the opening cysteine and the closing phenylalanine or tryptophan. D genes are given only for firm matches. Only some rows state a clone size, as once, few, many or a class for expanded clones.

clone_size	d_call	v_call	j_call	cdr3_nt	cdr3_aa
few	.	TRBV7-2	TRBJ1-2	TGTGCCAGCAGCTTAGACAGGGTTCGATATGGCTACACCTTC	CASSLDRVRYGYTF
few	TRBD1	TRBV20-1	TRBJ1-2	TGCAGTGCCCTTACAGGGGGCTTCAATGGCTACACCTTC	CSALTGGFNGYTF
many	.	TRBV7-6	TRBJ2-3	TGTGCCAGCAGCTTGGCTCCTCCAGATACGCAGTATTTT	CASSLAPPDTQYF
.	.	TRBV5-1	TRBJ2-3	TGCGCCAGCAGCTTTATCCACCAGAGCACAGATACGCAGTATTTT	CASSFIHQSTDTQYF
.	.	TRBV10-2	TRBJ1-5	TGCGCCAGCAGTGAGGGCCAGAGTAATCAGCCCCAGCATTTT	CASSEGQSNQPQHF
.	TRBD2	TRBV7-9	TRBJ2-1	TGTGCCAGCAGCTTAGAGGGACTACTCAACAATGAGCAGTTCTTC	CASSLEGLLNNEQFF
.	.	TRBV5-1	TRBJ1-2	TGCGCCAGCAGCTTGGCCCCAGGTAGAGGGAACTATGGCTACACCTTC	CASSLAPGRGNYGYTF
few	.	TRBV30	TRBJ1-2	TGTGCCTGGAGTGTACCCGGAGGCTACACCTTC	CAWSVPGGYTF
.	.	TRBV6-1	TRBJ1-2	TGTGCCAGCAGCAGAGATCGACAGCGAAACTATGGCTACACCTTC	CASSRDRQRNYGYTF
few	.	TRBV12-3/TRBV12-4	TRBJ1-2	TGTGCCAGCAGCGCAGGGAGGGAGAATGGCTACACCTTC	CASSAGRENGYTF
.	.	TRBV7-2	TRBJ1-4	TGTGCCAGCAGCTCTTTACAGGGTAATGAAAAACTGTTTTTT	CASSSLQGNEKLFF
.	TRBD1	TRBV10-3	TRBJ1-2	TGTGCCATCACAAGGGGGACAGGGGGTAACTATGGCTACACCTTC	CAITRGTGGNYGYTF
.	TRBD1	TRBV4-2	TRBJ2-1	TGTGCCAGCCAGGACAGGGGGCGCCTCGGTGAGCAGTTCTTC	CASQDRGRLGEQFF
.	.	TRBV7-2	TRBJ1-3	TGTGCCAGCAGCCCTAACCGACCGAGCTACTCTGGAAACTCCATATATTTT	CASSPNRPSYSGNSIYF
.	.	TRBV2	TRBJ2-5	TGTGCCAGCAGTGAAGCGCAGGGAGTCCAAGAGACCCAGTACTTC	CASSEAQGVQETQYF
.	.	TRBV27	TRBJ1-5	TGTGCCAGGATACTTGGACAGACTGGCAATCAGCCCCAGCATTTT	CARILGQTGNQPQHF
.	TRBD2	TRBV4-3	TRBJ2-1	TGCGCCAGCAGCCAAGAACTCCAGGGAGGGTATTACAATGAGCAGTTCTTC	CASSQELQGGYYNEQFF